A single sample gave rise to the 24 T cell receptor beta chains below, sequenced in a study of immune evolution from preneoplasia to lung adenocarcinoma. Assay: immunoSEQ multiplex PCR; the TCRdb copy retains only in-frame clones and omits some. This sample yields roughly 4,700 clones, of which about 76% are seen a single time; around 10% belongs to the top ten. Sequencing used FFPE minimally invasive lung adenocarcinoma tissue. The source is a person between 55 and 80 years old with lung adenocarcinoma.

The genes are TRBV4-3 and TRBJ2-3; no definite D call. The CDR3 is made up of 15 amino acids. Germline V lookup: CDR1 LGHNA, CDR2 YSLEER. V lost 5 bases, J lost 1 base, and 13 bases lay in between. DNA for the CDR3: TGCGCCAGCAGCGCGCAAGCTTTCGGCACAGATACGCAGTATTTT. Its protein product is CASSAQAFGTDTQYF.

The CDR3 reads CASSETREGYTF. For the CDR3, the DNA is TGTGCCAGCAGCGAGACCAGGGAAGGCTACACCTTC. The rearrangement links TRBV7-2 to TRBJ1-2; D might be TRBD1 (5 bases). Germline V gene sequence: CDR1 SGHTA, CDR2 FQGNSA. The CDR3 is 12 residues long. Trimming took 5 bases from V and 8 from J, leaving 12 bases between them.

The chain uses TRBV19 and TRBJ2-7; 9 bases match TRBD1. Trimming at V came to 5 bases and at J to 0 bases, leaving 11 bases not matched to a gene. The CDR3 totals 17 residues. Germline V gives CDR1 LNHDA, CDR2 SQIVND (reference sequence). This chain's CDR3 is CASSPGQGRRISYEQYF. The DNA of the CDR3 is TGTGCCAGTAGTCCGGGACAGGGAAGAAGGATCTCCTACGAGCAGTACTTC. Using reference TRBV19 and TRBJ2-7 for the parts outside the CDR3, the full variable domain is DGGITQSPKYLFRKEGQNVTLSCEQNLNHDAMYWYRQDPGQGLRLIYYSQIVNDFQKGDIAEGYSVSREKKESFPLTVTSAQKNPTAFYLCASSPGQGRRISYEQYFGPGTRLTVT.

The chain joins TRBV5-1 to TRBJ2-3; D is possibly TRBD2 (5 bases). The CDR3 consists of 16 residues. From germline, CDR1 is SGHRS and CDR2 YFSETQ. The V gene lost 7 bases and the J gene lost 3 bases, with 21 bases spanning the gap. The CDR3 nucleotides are TGCGCCAGCGGCGATGGCGTTAGCGCTAGTACAGATACGCAGTATTTT. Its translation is CASGDGVSASTDTQYF.

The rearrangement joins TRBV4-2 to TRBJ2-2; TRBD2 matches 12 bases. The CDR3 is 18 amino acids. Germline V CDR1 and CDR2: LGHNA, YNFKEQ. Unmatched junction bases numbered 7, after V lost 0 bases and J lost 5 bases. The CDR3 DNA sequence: TGTGCCAGCAGCCAAGAGCCGCTAGCGGGGGGGCAAACCGGGGAGCTGTTTTTT. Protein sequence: CASSQEPLAGGQTGELFF.

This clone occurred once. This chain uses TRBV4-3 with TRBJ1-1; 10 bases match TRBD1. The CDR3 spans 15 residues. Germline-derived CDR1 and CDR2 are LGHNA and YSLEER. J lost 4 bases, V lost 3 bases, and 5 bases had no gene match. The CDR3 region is CASSQVTGGGTEAFF. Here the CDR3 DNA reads TGCGCCAGCAGCCAGGTGACAGGGGGCGGCACTGAAGCTTTCTTT.

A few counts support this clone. The CDR3 loop is CASSRQGLNTEAFF. DNA for the CDR3: TGTGCCAGCAGCCGACAGGGGCTGAACACTGAAGCTTTCTTT. The V gene is TRBV7-6, the J gene TRBJ1-1; 8 nucleotides match TRBD1. With V trimmed by 5 bases and J by 0 bases, 2 bases remained unmatched. The CDR3 contains 14 residues. CDR1 and CDR2 (germline): SGHVS, FNYEAQ.

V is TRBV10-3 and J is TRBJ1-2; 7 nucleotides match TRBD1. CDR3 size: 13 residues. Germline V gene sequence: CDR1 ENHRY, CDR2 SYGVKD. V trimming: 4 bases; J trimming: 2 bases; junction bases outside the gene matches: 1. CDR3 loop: CAISVTGNYGYTF. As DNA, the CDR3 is TGTGCCATCAGTGTGACAGGGAACTATGGCTACACCTTC.

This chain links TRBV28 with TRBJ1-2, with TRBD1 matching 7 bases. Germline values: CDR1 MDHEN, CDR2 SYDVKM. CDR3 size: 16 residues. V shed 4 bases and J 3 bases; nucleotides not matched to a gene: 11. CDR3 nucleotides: TGTGCCAGCAGTTATCCTATCGGCGGACAGGACTATGGCTACACCTTC. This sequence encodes CASSYPIGGQDYGYTF.

CDR3 sequence reads: CASSPQGNGEQYF. CDR3 in DNA: TGCGCCAGCAGCCCCCAGGGAAATGGGGAGCAGTACTTC. The chain carries TRBV5-1 and TRBJ2-7, with a tentative D call TRBD1 (5 bases). The CDR3 runs 13 residues. Germline CDR1 is SGHRS and CDR2 is YFSETQ. V lost 4 bases, J lost 7 bases, and 15 bases lay in between.

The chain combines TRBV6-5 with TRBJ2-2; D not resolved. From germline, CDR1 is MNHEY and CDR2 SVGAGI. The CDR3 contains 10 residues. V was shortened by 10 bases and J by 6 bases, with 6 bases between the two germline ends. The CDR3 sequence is CAIEPGELFF. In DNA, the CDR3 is TGTGCCATAGAACCCGGGGAGCTGTTTTTT.

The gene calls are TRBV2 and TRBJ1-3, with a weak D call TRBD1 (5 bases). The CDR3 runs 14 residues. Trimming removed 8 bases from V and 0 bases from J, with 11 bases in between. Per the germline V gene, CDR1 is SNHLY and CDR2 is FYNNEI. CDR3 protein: CASGDGFSGNTIYF. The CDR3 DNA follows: TGTGCCAGCGGGGACGGCTTCTCTGGAAACACCATATATTTT.

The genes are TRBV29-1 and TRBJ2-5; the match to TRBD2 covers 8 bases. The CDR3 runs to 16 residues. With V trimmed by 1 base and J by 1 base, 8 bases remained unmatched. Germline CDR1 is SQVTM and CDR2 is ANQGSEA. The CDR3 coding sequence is TGCAGCGTTGAAGGGCCCCCGGGGGGGGGCCAAGAGACCCAGTACTTC. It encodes CSVEGPPGGGQETQYF.

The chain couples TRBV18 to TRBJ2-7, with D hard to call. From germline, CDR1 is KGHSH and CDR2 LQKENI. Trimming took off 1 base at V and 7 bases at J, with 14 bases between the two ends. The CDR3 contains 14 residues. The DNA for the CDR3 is TGTGCCAGCTCACCACAATTGGGCCTGGGTGAGCAGTACTTC. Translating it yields CASSPQLGLGEQYF.

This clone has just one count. CDR3 sequence (DNA): TGTGCCAGCAGCTTATCGGGACAGGGGATTTCTTCCCTCCACTTT. It translates to CASSLSGQGISSLHF. The chain is built from TRBV13 and TRBJ1-6; the match to TRBD1 covers 10 bases. The germline gives CDR1 PRHDT, CDR2 FYEKMQ (reference sequence). Trimming took 2 bases from V and 14 from J; bases not matched to a gene: 9. The CDR3 is made up of 15 amino acids.

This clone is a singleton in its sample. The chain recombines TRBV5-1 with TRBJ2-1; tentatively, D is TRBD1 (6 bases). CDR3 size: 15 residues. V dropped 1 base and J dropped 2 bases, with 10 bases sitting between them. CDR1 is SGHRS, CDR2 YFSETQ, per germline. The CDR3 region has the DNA TGCGCCAGCAGCTTGATGTCAGGGGCCTACAATGAGCAGTTCTTC. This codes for CASSLMSGAYNEQFF.

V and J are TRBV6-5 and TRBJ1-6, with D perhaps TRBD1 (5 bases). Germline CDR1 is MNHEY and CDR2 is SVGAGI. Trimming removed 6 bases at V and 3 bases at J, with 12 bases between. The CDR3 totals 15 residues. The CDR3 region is CASRPGQLYNSPLHF. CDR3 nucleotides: TGTGCCAGCAGGCCGGGGCAGCTCTATAATTCACCCCTCCACTTT.

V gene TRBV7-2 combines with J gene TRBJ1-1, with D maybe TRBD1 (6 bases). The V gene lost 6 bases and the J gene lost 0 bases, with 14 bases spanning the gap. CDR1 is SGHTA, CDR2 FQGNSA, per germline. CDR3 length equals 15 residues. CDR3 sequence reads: CASSTGSKMNTEAFF. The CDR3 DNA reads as TGTGCCAGCAGTACAGGGAGTAAGATGAACACTGAAGCTTTCTTT.

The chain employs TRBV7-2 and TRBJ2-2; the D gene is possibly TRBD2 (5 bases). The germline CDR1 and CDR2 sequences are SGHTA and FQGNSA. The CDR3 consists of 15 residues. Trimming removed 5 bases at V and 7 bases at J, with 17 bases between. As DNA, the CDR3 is TGTGCCAGCAGCCAACTGAGGGATTCGGGCGGGGAGCTGTTTTTT. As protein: CASSQLRDSGGELFF.

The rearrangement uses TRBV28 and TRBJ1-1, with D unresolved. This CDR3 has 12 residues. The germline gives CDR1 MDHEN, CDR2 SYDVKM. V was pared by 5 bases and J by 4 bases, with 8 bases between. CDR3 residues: CASSRWSTEAFF. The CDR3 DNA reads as TGTGCCAGCAGTAGGTGGTCCACTGAAGCTTTCTTT.

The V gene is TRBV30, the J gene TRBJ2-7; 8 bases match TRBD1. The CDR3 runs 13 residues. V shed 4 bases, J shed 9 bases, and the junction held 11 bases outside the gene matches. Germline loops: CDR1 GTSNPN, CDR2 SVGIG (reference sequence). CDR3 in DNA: TGTGCCTGGACCCGACAGGGGTCTACTGGGCAGTACTTC. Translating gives CAWTRQGSTGQYF.

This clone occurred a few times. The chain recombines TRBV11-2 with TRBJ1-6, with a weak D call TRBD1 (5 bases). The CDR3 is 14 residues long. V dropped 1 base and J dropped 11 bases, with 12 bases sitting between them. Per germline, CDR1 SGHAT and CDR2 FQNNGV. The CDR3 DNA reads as TGTGCCAGCAGCTTAGTGGGGGTAGGGCCACCCCTCCACTTT. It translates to CASSLVGVGPPLHF.

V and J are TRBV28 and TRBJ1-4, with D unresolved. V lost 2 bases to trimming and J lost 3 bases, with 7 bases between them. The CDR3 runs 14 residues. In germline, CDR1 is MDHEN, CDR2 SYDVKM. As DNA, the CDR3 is TGTGCCAGCAGTTTAGGCAAGGCTAATGAAAAACTGTTTTTT. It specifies CASSLGKANEKLFF.

DNA of the CDR3: TGTGCCAGTAACGGGGACAATTACGAGCAGTACTTC. It codes for CASNGDNYEQYF. The V gene is TRBV19, the J gene TRBJ2-7, with D perhaps matching TRBD1 (6 bases). The CDR3 loop spans 12 amino acids. Germline V CDR1 and CDR2: LNHDA, SQIVND (reference sequence). The V end was cut by 7 bases, the J end by 4 bases, with 11 bases between.